The entry below describes one TCR beta chain. The same CDR3 is also encoded by other DNA sequences in this sample. Survey-level immunoSEQ sequencing profiled the TCR beta repertoire. The table came from immunoSEQ multiplex PCR; TCRdb's copy has only in-frame clones and leaves some out. This table holds approximately 70,000 clones, roughly 93% found once. The V gene lost 0 bases and the J gene lost 1 base, with 7 bases spanning the gap. Per the germline V gene, CDR1 is LGHNA and CDR2 is YSLEER. The CDR3 totals 14 residues. The source is a man in his forties with rheumatoid arthritis. The specimen was PBMCs. The J gene is TRBJ2-7, the V gene TRBV4-3; D unresolved. CDR3 region: CASSQDRGSYEQYF. The DNA of the CDR3 is TGCGCCAGCAGCCAAGATCGCGGATCCTACGAGCAGTACTTC.